These T cell receptor beta chains were read from a single sample in a study of CD8 T cells in ankylosing spondylitis. TCRdb called the 5' RACE reads again in MiXCR, with one record for every CDR3 protein. The sample shows roughly 670,000 distinct CDR3 sequences, 15% to 20% of them seen only once. The sample consisted of blood, either unsorted or a sorted T cell fraction (not recorded which). The receptors were sampled from a male donor with ankylosing spondylitis. Both conserved end residues are part of each CDR3. The D gene is left open where the match is weak. Expanded clones get a size class; other rows say once, few or many, or leave the size out.

d_call j_call clone_size v_call cdr3_nt cdr3_aa
- TRBJ2-1 - TRBV20-1 TGCAGTGCTAGAGATAATGGACTCCTCCCCTACAATGAGCAGTTCTTC CSARDNGLLPYNEQFF
- TRBJ1-2 few TRBV4-3 TGCGCCAGCAGCCAAGATTCAGCGCGAGGCTACACCTTC CASSQDSARGYTF
TRBD1 TRBJ2-7 - TRBV20-1 TGCAGTGCTAGAGGACCCTGGGACAGCCTGACCTACGAGCAGTACTTC CSARGPWDSLTYEQYF
TRBD1 TRBJ2-7 few TRBV10-3 TGTGCCATCAGTGCGGGACAGCGCCGTCCCCCCGAGCAGTACTTC CAISAGQRRPPEQYF
- TRBJ1-2 - TRBV11-2 TGTGCCAGCAGCTTAGGAATGGGGGGCTATGGCTACACCTTC CASSLGMGGYGYTF
- TRBJ2-7 - TRBV4-1 TGCGCCAGCAGCCAAGATTGGGGGGCCGAGCAGTACTTC CASSQDWGAEQYF
- TRBJ2-1 - TRBV10-3 TGTGCCATCAGTGAGTCGAATAGCCTCAACAATGAGCAGTTCTTC CAISESNSLNNEQFF
- TRBJ1-2 - TRBV7-8 TGTGCCAGCAGCTTTCCTTCTCCCGACTATGGCTACACCTTC CASSFPSPDYGYTF
- TRBJ2-5 few TRBV20-1 TGCAGTGCTAGAGGGGGAGCGGAGACCCAGTACTTC CSARGGAETQYF
- TRBJ2-7 - TRBV27 TGTGCCAGCAGTTTATCGTGGACTACCTACGAGCAGTACTTC CASSLSWTTYEQYF
- TRBJ2-7 few TRBV20-1 TGCAGTGCTAGGGGTCTGCCCAACGCCCCCTACGAGCAGTACTTC CSARGLPNAPYEQYF
- TRBJ2-5 - TRBV12-3/TRBV12-4 TGTGCCAGCAGTTTGGGCAGCGGGCAGACCCAGTACTTC CASSLGSGQTQYF
TRBD2 TRBJ2-5 - TRBV4-2 TGTGCCAGCAGCCAAGATGCGGCTAGCGGGGGGGCCGTTGAGACCCAGTACTTC CASSQDAASGGAVETQYF
- TRBJ2-6 - TRBV7-9 TGTGCCGGTGGTGACTCTGGGGCCAACGTCCTGACTTTC CAGGDSGANVLTF
- TRBJ2-7 few TRBV4-1 TGCGCCAGCAGCCAAGTAGCGGAAGCCTACGAGCAGTACTTC CASSQVAEAYEQYF
TRBD2 TRBJ2-1 - TRBV24-1 TGTGCCACCAGTGATGGGACTAGCGGACAGTTCTTC CATSDGTSGQFF
TRBD1 TRBJ2-7 - TRBV4-1 TGCGCCAGCAGCCAAGAATCGTGGGACAGGGGGGGGCAGCAGTACTTC CASSQESWDRGGQQYF
- TRBJ1-2 - TRBV27 TGTGCCAGCAGTTTCCGGGGGCGGAACCGGGACCCTGATGGCTACACCTTC CASSFRGRNRDPDGYTF
- TRBJ2-4 many TRBV28 TGTGCCAGCAGGAGGGCGAAACTAAACATTCAGTACTTC CASRRAKLNIQYF
- TRBJ1-4 - TRBV7-2 TGTGCCAGCAGCTTTGGAGCCGGTGGCGAAAAACTGTTTTTT CASSFGAGGEKLFF
- TRBJ2-7 - TRBV11-3 TGTGCCAGCAGCTTAGGACAGGGAGGCCTCGAGCAGTACTTC CASSLGQGGLEQYF
- TRBJ2-1 few TRBV7-9 TGTGCCAGCAGCTTAGCCCAGGGCAATCGTCACAATGAGCAGTTCTTC CASSLAQGNRHNEQFF
- TRBJ1-6 - TRBV7-8 TGTGCCAGCAGCTACAGGGATTCACCCCTCCACTTT CASSYRDSPLHF
TRBD2 TRBJ2-1 - TRBV5-1 TGCGCCAGCAGCTTGGACGGGGGGGCCATCAATGAGCAGTTCTTC CASSLDGGAINEQFF
- TRBJ2-7 - TRBV7-9 TGTGCCAGCAGCTTTTCTATGGACTTGGGCTACGAGCAGTACTTC CASSFSMDLGYEQYF
- TRBJ2-1 few TRBV4-2 TGTGCCAGCAGCCGCCTCCCCGGAGACTCCTCTTACAATGAGCAGTTCTTC CASSRLPGDSSYNEQFF
- TRBJ2-5 few TRBV6-1 TGTGCCAGCAGTGAAGAGGTGGCAGTGTGGGAGACCCAGTACTTC CASSEEVAVWETQYF
TRBD2 TRBJ2-7 - TRBV6-2/TRBV6-3 TGTGCCAGCAGTTACTCGCCTGGGGGGGTCGACGAGCAGTACTTC CASSYSPGGVDEQYF
- TRBJ2-2 - TRBV5-1 TGCGCCAGCAGCCTTAGCTTAGGAACGAACACCGGGGAGCTGTTTTTT CASSLSLGTNTGELFF
TRBD1 TRBJ1-4 few TRBV20-1 TGCAGTGCTAGAGGGACAGGGCTTTATAGCGGGAATGAAAAACTGTTTTTT CSARGTGLYSGNEKLFF
- TRBJ1-1 - TRBV27 TGTGCCAGCAGTTTCCAGGGGCCGGTGAACACTGAAGCTTTCTTT CASSFQGPVNTEAFF
- TRBJ2-3 few TRBV7-2 TGTGCCAGCAGCTTACGATCGAGGCAAGATACGCAGTATTTT CASSLRSRQDTQYF
- TRBJ2-1 few TRBV24-1 TGTGCCACCAGTGGTTCAGGGAGCGAGTTCTTC CATSGSGSEFF
- TRBJ1-2 - TRBV7-2 TGTGCCAGCAGCCCAAAGGAGGCTAGCTATGGCTACACCTTC CASSPKEASYGYTF
TRBD1 TRBJ1-2 few TRBV18 TGTGCCAGCTCCCCAACTAGGGGGCGCAACTATGGCTACACCTTC CASSPTRGRNYGYTF
- TRBJ2-5 - TRBV5-1 TGCGCCAGCCACACTCAGGGGAACCAAGAGACCCAGTACTTC CASHTQGNQETQYF
- TRBJ2-7 few TRBV7-9 TGTGCCAGCAGCCCTAAAGACTACGAGCAGTACTTC CASSPKDYEQYF
- TRBJ1-4 - TRBV20-1 TGCAGTGCGGAGGGTACTAATGAAAAACTGTTTTTT CSAEGTNEKLFF
- TRBJ2-1 few TRBV2 TGTGCCAGCCCGCTCAAGACAGGAAATGAGCAGTTTTTC CASPLKTGNEQFF
- TRBJ2-7 - TRBV4-3 TGCGCCAGCAGCCAAGAGCGGTCTCTGGGGTACGAGCAGTACTTC CASSQERSLGYEQYF